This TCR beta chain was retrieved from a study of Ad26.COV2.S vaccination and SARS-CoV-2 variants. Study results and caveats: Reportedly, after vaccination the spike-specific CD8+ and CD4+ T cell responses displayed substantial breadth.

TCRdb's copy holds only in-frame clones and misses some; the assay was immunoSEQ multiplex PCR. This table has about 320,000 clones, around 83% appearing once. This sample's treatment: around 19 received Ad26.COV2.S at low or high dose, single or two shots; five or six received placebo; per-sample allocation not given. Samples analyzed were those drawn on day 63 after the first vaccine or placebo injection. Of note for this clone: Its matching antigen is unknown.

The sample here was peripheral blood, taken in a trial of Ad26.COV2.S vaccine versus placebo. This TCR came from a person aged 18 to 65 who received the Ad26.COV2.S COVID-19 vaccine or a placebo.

The CDR3 region is CASSPPGLGPGELFF. Written as DNA, the CDR3 is TGTGCCAGCAGCCCTCCGGGACTAGGGCCCGGGGAGCTGTTTTTT. The chain links TRBV4-2 to TRBJ2-2; 8 nucleotides line up with TRBD2. CDR1 is LGHNA and CDR2 is YNFKEQ in the germline V gene. The V segment lost 4 bases and the J segment 6 bases; nucleotides outside the gene matches: 7. This CDR3 contains 15 residues.